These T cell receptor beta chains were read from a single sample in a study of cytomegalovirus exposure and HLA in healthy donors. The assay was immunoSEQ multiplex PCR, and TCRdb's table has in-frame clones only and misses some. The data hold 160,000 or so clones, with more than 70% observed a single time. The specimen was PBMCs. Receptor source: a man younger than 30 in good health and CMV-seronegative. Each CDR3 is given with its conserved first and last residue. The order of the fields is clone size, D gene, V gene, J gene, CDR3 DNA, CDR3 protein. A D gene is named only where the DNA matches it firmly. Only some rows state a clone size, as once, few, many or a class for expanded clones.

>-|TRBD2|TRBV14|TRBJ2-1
TGTGCCAGCAGCCAAGAGGGACTAGCGTACTCCTACAATGAGCAGTTCTTC
CASSQEGLAYSYNEQFF
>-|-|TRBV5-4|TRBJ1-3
TGTGCCGGGAGGGACTTCTCTGGAAACACCATATATTTT
CAGRDFSGNTIYF
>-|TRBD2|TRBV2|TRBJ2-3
TGTGCCAGCAGTCTCGGACTAGCGGGATCCGCGCATACGCAGTATTTT
CASSLGLAGSAHTQYF
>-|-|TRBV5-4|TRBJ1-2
TGTGCCAGCAGCTTGGAGGAGTTCGCGAACTATGGCTACACCTTC
CASSLEEFANYGYTF
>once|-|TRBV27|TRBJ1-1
TGTGCCAGCAGTCCTGGACAGAAGGCGTCAGCTTTCTTT
CASSPGQKASAFF
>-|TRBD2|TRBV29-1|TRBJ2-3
TGCAGCGTTGAAGAAGCGGGAGGACGGCAGGATACGCAGTATTTT
CSVEEAGGRQDTQYF
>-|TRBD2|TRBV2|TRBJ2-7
TGTGCCAGCGGGAGGACTAGCGGGTCTTACGAGCAGTACTTC
CASGRTSGSYEQYF
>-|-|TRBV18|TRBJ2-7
TGTGCCAGCTCCCAGGGGAGGGGACACCTAAATTACGAGCAGTACTTC
CASSQGRGHLNYEQYF
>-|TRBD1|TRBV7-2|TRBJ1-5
TGTGCCAGCAGCCAAGACAGGGATCAGCCCCAGCATTTT
CASSQDRDQPQHF
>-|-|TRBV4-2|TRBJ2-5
TGTGCCAGCAGCCAACCCGGGGATAGCGGAGAGACCCAGTACTTC
CASSQPGDSGETQYF
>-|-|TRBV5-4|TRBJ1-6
TGTGCCAGCAGCTTGACAGGGAATAATTCACCCCTCCACTTT
CASSLTGNNSPLHF
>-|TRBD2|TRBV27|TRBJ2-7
TGTGCCAGCAGTCTAGCCGGGACTAGCGGGTACGAGCAGTACTTC
CASSLAGTSGYEQYF
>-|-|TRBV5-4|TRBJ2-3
TGTGCCAGCAGCTGGGGCCCCCCCAGGGATACGCAGTATTTT
CASSWGPPRDTQYF
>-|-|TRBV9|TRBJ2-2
TGTGCCAGCAGCGTAGATGGGGCTTGGGAGGTACTGGCCGGGGAGCTGTTTTTT
CASSVDGAWEVLAGELFF
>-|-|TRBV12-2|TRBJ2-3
TGTGCAACCCGGGGGGTATTTATAGGCGGGAGCTTCACAGATACGCAGTATTTT
CATRGVFIGGSFTDTQYF
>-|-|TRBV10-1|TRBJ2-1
TGCGCCAGCAGCCGGGACACTGTAACCAATGAGCAGTTCTTC
CASSRDTVTNEQFF
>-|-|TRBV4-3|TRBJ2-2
TGCGCCAGCAGCCAGGCGACTTTTGTGAACACCGGGGAGCTGTTTTTT
CASSQATFVNTGELFF
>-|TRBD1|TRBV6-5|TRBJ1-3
TGTGCCAGCATCCCGGACAGGGCGGCTGGAAACACCATATATTTT
CASIPDRAAGNTIYF
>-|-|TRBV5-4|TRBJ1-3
TGTGCCAGCAGCTTGTACCAGGTCTCTGGAAACACCATATATTTT
CASSLYQVSGNTIYF
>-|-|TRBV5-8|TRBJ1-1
TGTGCCAGCAGCTTGGGAGTCCACACTGAAGCTTTCTTT
CASSLGVHTEAFF
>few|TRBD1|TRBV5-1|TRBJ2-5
TGCGCCAGCAGCCCGGGACAGGAACGGGAGACCCAGTACTTC
CASSPGQERETQYF
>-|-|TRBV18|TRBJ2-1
TGTGCCAGCTCACCCCCGGTGGTCTACAATGAGCAGTTCTTC
CASSPPVVYNEQFF
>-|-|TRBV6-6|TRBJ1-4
TGTGCCAGCACTACCAGCTCGCGGGAAAAACTGTTTTTT
CASTTSSREKLFF
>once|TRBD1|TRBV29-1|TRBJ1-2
TGCAGCGCTATAGACAGGGTAGTTAACTATGGCTACACCTTC
CSAIDRVVNYGYTF
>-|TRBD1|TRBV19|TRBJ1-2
TGTGCCAGTAGCGCTTTCAAGGGACAGGGAGGCGTAAGTGGCTATGGCTACACCTTC
CASSAFKGQGGVSGYGYTF
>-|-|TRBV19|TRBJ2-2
TGTGCCAGTAGTATCCAGCGGGTCACCGGGGAGCTGTTTTTT
CASSIQRVTGELFF
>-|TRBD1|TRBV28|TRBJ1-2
TGTGCCAGCAGTCGGGACAGTAACTATGGCTACACCTTC
CASSRDSNYGYTF
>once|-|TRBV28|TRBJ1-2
TGTGCCAGCAGTTTATTTCGGGTGAATTATGGCTACACCTTC
CASSLFRVNYGYTF
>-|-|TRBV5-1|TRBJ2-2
TGCGCCAGCAGACCAGGGGTGAACACCGGGGAGCTGTTTTTT
CASRPGVNTGELFF
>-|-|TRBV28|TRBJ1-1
TGTGCCAGCAGTTTTGTCCATGAAGCTTTCTTT
CASSFVHEAFF
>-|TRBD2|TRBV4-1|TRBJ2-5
TGCGCCAGCAGCCAAGACGCCCGAGGCGGGGGGGCCGGAGAGACCCAGTACTTC
CASSQDARGGGAGETQYF
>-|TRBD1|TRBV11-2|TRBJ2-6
TGTGCCAGCAGCGGCCTCAGGGGGACCAACGTCCTGACTTTC
CASSGLRGTNVLTF
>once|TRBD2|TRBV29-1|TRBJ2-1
TGCACCATCGGGGCTAGCGGGGGCAATGAGCAGTTCTTC
CTIGASGGNEQFF
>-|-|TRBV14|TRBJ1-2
TGTGCCAGCAGCCTCACAACGGGACTGACTGGCTACACCTTC
CASSLTTGLTGYTF
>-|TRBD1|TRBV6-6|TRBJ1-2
TGTGCCAGCAGTTACAACAACAGGGGACTTTATGGCTACACCTTC
CASSYNNRGLYGYTF
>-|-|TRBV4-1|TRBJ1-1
TGCGCCAGCAGCCAACAGGGGTGGAACACTGAAGCTTTCTTT
CASSQQGWNTEAFF
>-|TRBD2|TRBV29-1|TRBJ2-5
TGCAGCTTGGGACTAGCGGGAGTAGAGCGGGAGACCCAGTACTTC
CSLGLAGVERETQYF
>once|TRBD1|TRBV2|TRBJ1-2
TGTGCCAGCAGTGATCAGGGGGCCAGTGGCTACACCTTC
CASSDQGASGYTF
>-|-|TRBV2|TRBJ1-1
TGTGCCAGCAGCCGCTTTAGGACAGCCGGCGATGCGAACACTGAAGCTTTCTTT
CASSRFRTAGDANTEAFF
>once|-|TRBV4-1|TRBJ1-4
TGCGCCAGCAGCCGACAGATGTCTAATGAAAAACTGTTTTTT
CASSRQMSNEKLFF
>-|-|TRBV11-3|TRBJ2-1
TGTGCCAGCAGCCCTAGTCCCGGACTATACAATGAGCAGTTCTTC
CASSPSPGLYNEQFF
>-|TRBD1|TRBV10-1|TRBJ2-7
TGCGCCAGCAGCCGGGACAGGAAAAACTACGAGCAGTACTTC
CASSRDRKNYEQYF
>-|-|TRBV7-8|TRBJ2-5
TGTGCCAGCAGCTTAAAGTTCGGGGGAACACAAGAGACCCAGTACTTC
CASSLKFGGTQETQYF
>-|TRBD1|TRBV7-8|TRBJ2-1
TGTGCCAGCAGCCCAGCCCGACAGGGAAATGAGCAGTTCTTC
CASSPARQGNEQFF
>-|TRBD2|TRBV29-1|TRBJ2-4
TGCAGCGTTAGCGGGAGCGCCAAAAACATTCAGTACTTC
CSVSGSAKNIQYF
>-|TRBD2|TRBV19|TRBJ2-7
TGTGCCAGTAGTATTATGTTAGCGGGAGTTAGAGAGCAGTACTTC
CASSIMLAGVREQYF
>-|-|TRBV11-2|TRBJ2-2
TGTGCCAGCAGCAAGGGGGCCGGGGAGCTGTTTTTT
CASSKGAGELFF
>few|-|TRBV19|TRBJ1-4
TGTGCCAGTACCCCAGATTTTGAAAAACTGTTTTTT
CASTPDFEKLFF
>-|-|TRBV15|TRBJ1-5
TGTGCCACCAGCAGCCGGGGTTTCCATCAGCCCCAGCATTTT
CATSSRGFHQPQHF
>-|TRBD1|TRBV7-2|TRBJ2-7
TGTGCCAGCAGCCCCGGGACAGGGGGCTTTCTCGAGCAGTACTTC
CASSPGTGGFLEQYF
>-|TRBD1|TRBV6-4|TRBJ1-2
TGTGCCAGGAGGGGGCCGTGGGATCTTGGCTACACCTTC
CARRGPWDLGYTF
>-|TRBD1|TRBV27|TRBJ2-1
TGTGCCAGCAGTTTACGAACAGGGGCCAACAATGAGCAGTTCTTC
CASSLRTGANNEQFF
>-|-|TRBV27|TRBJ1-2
TGTGCCAGCAGATGGGGTCGGGGAGACTATGGCTACACCTTC
CASRWGRGDYGYTF
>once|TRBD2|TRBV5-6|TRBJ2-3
TGTGCCAGCAGCTTGGTTACTAGCGGGGTTACAGATACGCAGTATTTT
CASSLVTSGVTDTQYF
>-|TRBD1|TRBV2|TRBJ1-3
TGTGCCAGCAGGAGAGAACTACAGGGGGCCGACGGCACCATATATTTT
CASRRELQGADGTIYF
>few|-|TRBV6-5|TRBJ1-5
TGTGCCAGCAGTTACTCGGCCCAGGAGGGCAATCAGCCCCAGCATTTT
CASSYSAQEGNQPQHF
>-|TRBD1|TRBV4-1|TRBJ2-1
TGCGCCAGCAGCCAAGTGGGCAGGGGGTCCTATGAGCAGTTCTTC
CASSQVGRGSYEQFF
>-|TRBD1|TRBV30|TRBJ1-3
TGTGCCTGGCAACCGGGACAGGGGTTAATATATTTT
CAWQPGQGLIYF
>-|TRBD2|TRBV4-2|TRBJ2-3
TGTGCCAGCAGCCAAGATCCCGCTAGCGGCGATACGCAGTATTTT
CASSQDPASGDTQYF
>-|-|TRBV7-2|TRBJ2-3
TGTGCCAGCAGCTTAAAAACTGGGCTCAGCACAGATACGCAGTATTTT
CASSLKTGLSTDTQYF